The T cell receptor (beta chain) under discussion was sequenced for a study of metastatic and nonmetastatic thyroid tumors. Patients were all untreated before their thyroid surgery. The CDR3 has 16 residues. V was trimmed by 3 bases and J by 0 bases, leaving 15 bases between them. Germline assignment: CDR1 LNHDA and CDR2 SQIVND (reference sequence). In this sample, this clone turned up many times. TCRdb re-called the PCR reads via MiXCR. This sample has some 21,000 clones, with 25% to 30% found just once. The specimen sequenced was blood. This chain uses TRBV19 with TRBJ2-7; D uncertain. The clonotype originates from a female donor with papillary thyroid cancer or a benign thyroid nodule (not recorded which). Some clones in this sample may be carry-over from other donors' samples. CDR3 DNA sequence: TGTGCCAGTAGTATCACAGCTACTATAAGCTCCTACGAGCAGTACTTC. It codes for CASSITATISSYEQYF.